The clone carrying this T cell receptor (beta chain) was counted at least ten times. CDR1 and CDR2 from the germline V gene are DFQATT and SNEGSKA (reference sequence). The germline V and J ends were trimmed by 4 bases and 4 bases, with 11 bases remaining between them. CDR3 length equals 13 residues. Each CDR3 protein gets one entry after TCRdb re-called the 5' RACE reads with MiXCR. The repertoire holds tens of thousands of distinct CDR3 sequences, with around a tenth as singletons. The data originate from a study of neurological immune-mediated disorders. Input material: PBMCs. The origin of this receptor is a woman between 25 and 40 years old with HTLV-1-associated myelopathy (HAM/TSP). The chain is built from TRBV20-1 and TRBJ2-1; D is possibly TRBD2 (6 bases). CDR3 sequence reads: CSAKAGGYNEQFF. The CDR3 DNA sequence: TGCAGTGCTAAAGCGGGCGGATACAATGAGCAGTTCTTC.